The T cell receptor (beta chain) under discussion was sequenced for a study of T cell changes during pregnancy in multiple sclerosis. Trimming stripped 3 bases from V and 1 base from J, with 10 bases between. This CDR3 has 14 amino acids. The V gene's germline CDR1 is SGHRS and CDR2 YFSETQ. Produced via immunoSEQ multiplex PCR; TCRdb's table is partial and in-frame only. Among around 63,000 clones, about nine tenths were seen once, and the ten largest hold 1% to 1.5%. This specimen was peripheral blood, taken after pregnancy. The sequence was obtained from a female donor in good health, enrolled as a control in a pregnancy study. The gene calls are TRBV5-1 and TRBJ2-5; a possible D gene is TRBD1 (6 bases). The CDR3 nucleotides read TGCGCCAGCAGCTGGCAGACAGGCCAAGAGACCCAGTACTTC. It yields the protein CASSWQTGQETQYF.